A single sample is the source of the 32 T cell receptor beta chains below, sequenced in a study of a mutant IDH1 vaccine in newly diagnosed glioma. What these receptors recognize is not known. TCRdb's table, derived via immunoSEQ multiplex PCR, lists solely in-frame clones and lacks some. The sample lists some 36,000 clones, around 81% occurring once. Stated time point: week 5, during vaccination. The content of each vaccine dose was 300 ug of mutant IDH1 20-mer peptide, and topical imiquimod accompanied it. The starting material was PBMCs, obtained from a glioma patient whose treatment included an IDH1 peptide vaccine. These receptors were collected from a man aged 45-65 years with glioma.

The V gene is TRBV6-1, the J gene TRBJ2-2; the match to TRBD2 covers 14 bases. Per the germline V gene, CDR1 is MNHNS and CDR2 is SASEGT. After removal of 4 bases from V and 6 bases from J, the junction contained 1 base not matched to a gene. This CDR3 is built from 15 residues. The DNA of the CDR3 is TGTGCCAGCAGTGGGGGACTAGCGGGAGCCGGGGAGCTGTTTTTT. The encoded protein is CASSGGLAGAGELFF.

The chain links TRBV5-1 to TRBJ2-1, with 8 nucleotides matching TRBD1. Unmatched junction bases numbered 3, after V lost 0 bases and J lost 4 bases. This CDR3 region has 15 residues. Germline lookup yields CDR1 SGHRS and CDR2 YFSETQ. The CDR3 here is CASSLVGTGYNEQFF. CDR3 nucleotides: TGCGCCAGCAGCTTGGTTGGGACAGGTTACAATGAGCAGTTCTTC.

The V call is TRBV6-1, the J call TRBJ2-7; D is possibly TRBD2 (6 bases). V was shortened by 2 bases and J by 3 bases, with 20 bases between the two germline ends. CDR3 length equals 17 residues. CDR1 and CDR2 from the germline V gene are MNHNS and SASEGT. The CDR3 coding sequence is TGTGCCAGCAGTGAAACAACGCTAGCGTCGATTTTCTACGAGCAGTACTTC. Amino acid sequence: CASSETTLASIFYEQYF.

Worth noting for this clone: A read error may produce the germline difference seen at one junction end. The J gene is TRBJ1-1, the V gene TRBV11-1; no definite D call. The germline V gene encodes CDR1 SGHAT and CDR2 FQDESV (reference sequence). The CDR3 has 13 amino acids. The CDR3 region is CASSLAPNTEAFF. DNA for the CDR3: TGTGCCAGCAGTTTAGCCCCTAACACTGAAGCTTTCTTT.

The chain has TRBV30 and TRBJ1-2; weak D call: TRBD1 (5 bases). The CDR3 has 12 amino acids. Germline V gene lookup returns CDR1 GTSNPN and CDR2 SVGIG (reference sequence). Trimming took off 7 bases at V and 6 bases at J, with 15 bases between the two ends. In nucleotides, the CDR3 is TGTGCCTACCCATCGGGGGGGGATGGCTACACCTTC. It codes for CAYPSGGDGYTF.

This clone was counted only a few times. The chain joins TRBV2 to TRBJ1-6; D possibly corresponds to TRBD1 (5 bases). The germline gives CDR1 SNHLY, CDR2 FYNNEI. This CDR3 is 14 amino acids long. V lost 5 bases and J lost 7, with 12 bases in between. The CDR3 is CASSFQGENSPLHF. The CDR3 bases are TGTGCCAGCAGTTTCCAGGGAGAGAATTCACCCCTCCACTTT.

The chain employs TRBV7-9 and TRBJ2-6; 7 bases are shared with TRBD2. Germline V CDR1 and CDR2: SEHNR, FQNEAQ (reference sequence). This CDR3 region has 16 residues. J gave up 6 bases and V 4 bases, and 9 bases lay outside the gene matches. The CDR3 nucleotides read TGTGCCAGCAGCTCCCCGTGGGGGGGAAAGGCCAACGTCCTGACTTTC. Its protein is CASSSPWGGKANVLTF. The full variable domain, its missing parts supplied by reference TRBV7-9 and TRBJ2-6, is DTGVSQNPRHKITKRGQNVTFRCDPISEHNRLYWYRQTLGQGPEFLTYFQNEAQLEKSRLLSDRFSAERPKGSFSTLEIQRTEQGDSAMYLCASSSPWGGKANVLTFGAGSRLTVL.

This chain joins TRBV27 and TRBJ1-1, with D maybe TRBD1 (5 bases). Trimming removed 2 bases at V and 0 bases at J, with 16 bases between. The CDR3 is 17 amino acids. Per germline, CDR1 MNHEY and CDR2 SMNVEV (reference sequence). In DNA form, the CDR3 reads TGTGCCAGCAGTTTAGCTCCCCAGGGAACCATGAACACTGAAGCTTTCTTT. Its translation is CASSLAPQGTMNTEAFF.

The chain carries TRBV25-1 and TRBJ1-2; D gene ambiguous. The germline V and J ends were trimmed by 8 bases and 5 bases, with 15 bases remaining between them. The germline gives CDR1 MGHDK, CDR2 SYGVNS. There are 13 residues in the CDR3. CDR3 DNA: TGTGCCAGCTCTAACCCCGGGAGATATGGCTACACCTTC. Protein sequence: CASSNPGRYGYTF.

The chain couples TRBV7-2 to TRBJ2-5, with a tentative D call TRBD2 (5 bases). This CDR3 comprises 16 residues. Germline loops: CDR1 SGHTA, CDR2 FQGNSA. Trimming removed 2 bases at V and 1 base at J, with 14 bases between. The CDR3 loop is CASSLSAGEPQETQYF. CDR3 DNA sequence: TGTGCCAGCAGCTTAAGCGCTGGGGAGCCCCAAGAGACCCAGTACTTC.

This rearrangement joins TRBV19 to TRBJ1-4, with D possibly TRBD1 on 5 matching bases. From germline, CDR1 is LNHDA and CDR2 SQIVND (reference sequence). The CDR3 is 14 amino acids. V shed 2 bases and J shed 5 bases, with 9 bases lying between them. This chain's CDR3 is CASSIFGGNEKLFF. For the CDR3, the DNA is TGTGCCAGTAGTATATTTGGGGGGAATGAAAAACTGTTTTTT.

The rearrangement joins TRBV9 to TRBJ2-1; D call uncertain. The CDR3 is made up of 14 amino acids. Germline CDR1 and CDR2: SGDLS and YYNGEE. The V end lost 3 bases, the J end lost 1 base, and 8 bases lay between the germline ends. DNA for the CDR3: TGTGCCAGCAGCGGGCCTGGTTCCTACAATGAGCAGTTCTTC. Encoded protein: CASSGPGSYNEQFF.

In its sample, this clone was seen a few times. The J gene is TRBJ1-4, the V gene TRBV19, with D hard to call. There are 16 residues in the CDR3. Germline V gene data show CDR1 as LNHDA and CDR2 as SQIVND (reference sequence). V was trimmed by 6 bases and J by 0 bases, leaving 14 bases between them. The CDR3 sequence is CASRQKLSATNEKLFF. In DNA form, the CDR3 reads TGTGCCAGTAGACAAAAGTTGAGTGCAACTAATGAAAAACTGTTTTTT.

The V call is TRBV10-3, the J call TRBJ2-7; TRBD1 might be the D (5 bases). From germline, CDR1 is ENHRY and CDR2 SYGVKD. V was shortened by 6 bases and J by 2 bases, with 14 bases between the two germline ends. This CDR3 comprises 14 residues. CDR3 in DNA: TGTGCCATCAGAGTTCAGGGAAAGCCCTACGAGCAGTACTTC. Amino acid sequence: CAIRVQGKPYEQYF.

This chain links TRBV29-1 with TRBJ1-1; TRBD1 is a possible D gene (5 bases). Germline assignment: CDR1 SQVTM and CDR2 ANQGSEA. The ends were cut back, 3 bases at V and 4 bases at J, with 12 bases in the middle. This CDR3 is built from 13 residues. CDR3 sequence: CSVDGGRGTEAFF. DNA for the CDR3: TGCAGCGTTGACGGGGGGAGGGGCACTGAAGCTTTCTTT.

The rearrangement joins TRBV29-1 to TRBJ2-1; 7 bases line up with TRBD1. CDR3 length: 13 amino acids. Germline loops: CDR1 SQVTM, CDR2 ANQGSEA. V lost 6 bases, J lost 4 bases, and 6 bases stayed unmatched. The DNA of the CDR3 is TGCAGCGTGACAGGGAGCACGTACAATGAGCAGTTCTTC. Its protein is CSVTGSTYNEQFF.

The rearrangement uses TRBV7-8 and TRBJ1-2; D might be TRBD1 (5 bases). Germline V gene sequence: CDR1 SGHVS, CDR2 FQNEAQ. The CDR3 covers 14 residues. The germline V and J ends were trimmed by 5 bases and 7 bases, with 17 bases remaining between them. CDR3 coding DNA: TGTGCCAGCAGCCCTAACAGCGGACAAGGTGGCTACACCTTC. Residues: CASSPNSGQGGYTF.

The sample holds a few counts of this clone. The chain has TRBV4-3 and TRBJ1-1; maybe TRBD1 (6 bases). Trimming removed 2 bases from V and 11 bases from J, with 15 bases in between. From germline, CDR1 is LGHNA and CDR2 YSLEER. The CDR3 extends over 13 amino acids. The CDR3 loop reads CASSQLTGLGAFF. As DNA, the CDR3 is TGCGCCAGCAGCCAATTGACAGGCTTAGGGGCTTTCTTT.

The rearrangement joins TRBV10-3 to TRBJ2-1, with D perhaps TRBD1 (6 bases). Per the germline V gene, CDR1 is ENHRY and CDR2 is SYGVKD. The CDR3 is made up of 15 amino acids. Trimming removed 6 bases from V and 5 bases from J, with 17 bases in between. CDR3 sequence reads: CAISQRRGFDNEQFF. CDR3 DNA sequence: TGTGCCATCAGCCAACGCAGGGGCTTCGACAATGAGCAGTTCTTC.

The chain links TRBV5-4 to TRBJ1-2; weak D call: TRBD1 (5 bases). The CDR3 is 14 residues long. CDR1 and CDR2 from the germline V gene are SGHNT and YYREEE (reference sequence). Trimming pared 3 bases from V and 9 bases from J, leaving 18 bases between. The CDR3 DNA reads TGTGCCAGCAGCTCGGCGTTCGAAGGGGATCGCTACACCTTC. The encoded protein is CASSSAFEGDRYTF.

This clone is medium-sized within its sample. The chain carries TRBV2 and TRBJ2-1, with a weak D call TRBD1 (6 bases). The V and J ends lost 3 bases and 0 bases respectively, with 6 bases between them. The germline gives CDR1 SNHLY, CDR2 FYNNEI. The CDR3 has 14 residues. The CDR3 reads CASSEDSSYNEQFF. In DNA form, the CDR3 reads TGTGCCAGCAGTGAGGACAGCTCCTACAATGAGCAGTTCTTC.

This chain connects TRBV18 to TRBJ1-1; D remains ambiguous. V was cut by 3 bases and J by 1 base, with 6 bases left in between. The length of the CDR3 is 13 residues. Germline V lookup: CDR1 KGHSH, CDR2 LQKENI. The CDR3 is CASSPVGNTEAFF. The CDR3 DNA reads as TGTGCCAGCTCACCGGTGGGGAACACTGAAGCTTTCTTT.

The rearrangement joins TRBV7-9 to TRBJ2-5; maybe TRBD1 (5 bases). Trimming cost V 4 bases and J 4 bases, with 13 bases left between them. The CDR3 loop spans 14 amino acids. The germline V gene has CDR1 SEHNR and CDR2 FQNEAQ (reference sequence). CDR3 amino acids: CASSSFVGVETQYF. CDR3 nucleotide sequence: TGTGCCAGCAGCTCCTTCGTAGGGGTAGAGACCCAGTACTTC.

This clone was recorded only once. This sequence joins TRBV13 and TRBJ2-7; the D call may be TRBD1 or TRBD2 (8 bases each). The CDR3 extends over 16 amino acids. Trimming took off 5 bases at V and 3 bases at J, with 20 bases between the two ends. Looked up from germline, CDR1 is PRHDT and CDR2 is FYEKMQ (reference sequence). The CDR3, as DNA: TGTGCCAGCAGCCCACCAGGGGGCGGGGGGTTCTACGAGCAGTACTTC. Translating it yields CASSPPGGGGFYEQYF.

The gene calls are TRBV15 and TRBJ1-4; the match to TRBD1 covers 8 bases. Germline V gene sequence: CDR1 LNHNV, CDR2 YYDKDF (reference sequence). The CDR3 is made up of 15 amino acids. J lost 7 bases, V lost 4 bases, and 8 bases had no gene match. CDR3 coding DNA: TGTGCCACCAGCATACCCGGACAGGGCTCTGAAAAACTGTTTTTT. Translation gives CATSIPGQGSEKLFF.

The CDR3 is CASSLVAGGTDTQYF. Written as DNA, the CDR3 is TGTGCCAGCAGTTTGGTCGCGGGGGGGACGGATACGCAGTATTTT. The chain links TRBV2 to TRBJ2-3; 9 bases are shared with TRBD2. The junction had 9 bases not matched to a gene; V was cut back by 5 bases and J by 6 bases. Looked up from germline, CDR1 is SNHLY and CDR2 is FYNNEI. The CDR3 covers 15 residues.

The chain is built from TRBV29-1 and TRBJ2-7, with D perhaps matching TRBD2 (6 bases). Per the germline V gene, CDR1 is SQVTM and CDR2 is ANQGSEA. This CDR3 comprises 15 residues. V shed 6 bases and J shed 6 bases, with 24 bases lying between them. CDR3 in DNA: TGCAGCGTCCTCTTACCAGGGTCGGGGGTTGGCGAGCAGTACTTC. Protein product: CSVLLPGSGVGEQYF.

In nucleotides, the CDR3 is TGTGCCTGGAGTCGAAGGGTCTCGGATGGCTACACCTTC. This codes for CAWSRRVSDGYTF. This sequence joins TRBV30 and TRBJ1-2, with no clear D. CDR1 and CDR2 (germline): GTSNPN, SVGIG (reference sequence). V shed 2 bases and J shed 6 bases, with 13 bases lying between them. CDR3 length equals 13 residues.

The rearrangement joins TRBV27 to TRBJ2-3; D remains ambiguous. Germline CDR1 and CDR2: MNHEY and SMNVEV (reference sequence). V lost 6 bases and J lost 5, with 15 bases in between. The CDR3 is 14 residues long. In DNA form, the CDR3 reads TGTGCCAGCAGCCCCCCACGGGCAGGAGATACGCAGTATTTT. It translates to CASSPPRAGDTQYF.

Turning to this clone: Other DNA variants within this sample encode the same CDR3. The V call is TRBV2, the J call TRBJ2-7, with D tentatively TRBD1 or TRBD2 (7 bases each). V lost 7 bases to trimming and J lost 0 bases, with 10 bases between them. From germline, CDR1 is SNHLY and CDR2 FYNNEI. This CDR3 is 13 amino acids long. This chain's CDR3 is CASTGGGSYEQYF. The CDR3 DNA sequence: TGTGCCAGCACAGGGGGGGGCTCCTACGAGCAGTACTTC.

The CDR3 region is CASSKAGTSGRPYTDTQYF. CDR3 in DNA: TGTGCCAGCAGCAAAGCGGGGACTAGCGGGAGGCCGTACACAGATACGCAGTATTTT. This chain joins TRBV21-1 and TRBJ2-3; the table calls TRBD2, which could not be checked here. TRBV21-1 is described as a pseudogene. The CDR3 sequence is 19 residues long.

This clone was counted a single time. The gene calls are TRBV5-1 and TRBJ2-3, with D possibly TRBD1 on 5 matching bases. The CDR3 totals 16 residues. Germline assignment: CDR1 SGHRS and CDR2 YFSETQ. V lost 0 bases and J lost 2, with 13 bases in between. The CDR3 DNA reads TGCGCCAGCAGCTTGGGCGATCAGGGTTACACAGATACGCAGTATTTT. Translating gives CASSLGDQGYTDTQYF.